The rows below give T cell receptor beta chains drawn from one sample of a study of regulatory T cells in long-lasting Graves disease. Each CDR3 protein gets one entry after TCRdb re-called the multiplex PCR reads with MiXCR. The table shows 300,000 to 400,000 distinct CDR3 sequences, with roughly 21% occurring only once. The sequences come from peripheral blood mononuclear cells (PBMCs), collected when the disease was refractory, from a patient treated with antithyroid drugs. These receptors came from a female donor with Graves disease. Each CDR3 is given with its conserved first and last residue. The order of the fields is clone size, D gene, V gene, J gene, CDR3 DNA, CDR3 protein. The D gene is left open where the match is weak. The size of a clone is reported for some rows only, either as once, few or many, or as a class for expanded clones.

clone size: many; D gene: TRBD2; V gene: TRBV2; J gene: TRBJ2-5; CDR3 DNA: TGTGCCAGCAGTGAAAGCGGGGGGCGGCGGGAGACCCAGTACTTC; CDR3 protein: CASSESGGRRETQYF
clone size: NA; D gene: TRBD1; V gene: TRBV19; J gene: TRBJ2-2; CDR3 DNA: TGTGCCAGTAGTTTCCGACCGGGACAGGTTTTCACCGGGGAGCTGTTTTTT; CDR3 protein: CASSFRPGQVFTGELFF
clone size: NA; D gene: TRBD2; V gene: TRBV2; J gene: TRBJ2-3; CDR3 DNA: TGTGCCAGCAGCCCGGGACTAGCTGGGAGCACGCAGTATTTT; CDR3 protein: CASSPGLAGSTQYF
clone size: NA; D gene: NA; V gene: TRBV5-1; J gene: TRBJ2-3; CDR3 DNA: TGCGCCAGCAGCTTATTGTGGGCAGCCACTAGCACAGATACGCAGTATTTT; CDR3 protein: CASSLLWAATSTDTQYF
clone size: NA; D gene: TRBD1; V gene: TRBV20-1; J gene: TRBJ2-5; CDR3 DNA: TGCAGTGCTACCGGACAGGGGACAAAAGAGACCCAGTACTTC; CDR3 protein: CSATGQGTKETQYF
clone size: many; D gene: TRBD1; V gene: TRBV6-5; J gene: TRBJ1-1; CDR3 DNA: TGTGCCAGCAGTTCACAGGGGGCGCTCACTGAAGCTTTCTTT; CDR3 protein: CASSSQGALTEAFF
clone size: NA; D gene: TRBD1; V gene: TRBV7-2; J gene: TRBJ1-5; CDR3 DNA: TGTGCCAGCAGCTTTCAACAGGGGAATCAGCCCCAGCATTTT; CDR3 protein: CASSFQQGNQPQHF
clone size: many; D gene: NA; V gene: TRBV12-3/TRBV12-4; J gene: TRBJ1-4; CDR3 DNA: TGTGCCAGCAGTTTCCGCGGTGGTAATGAAAAACTGTTTTTT; CDR3 protein: CASSFRGGNEKLFF
clone size: NA; D gene: TRBD1; V gene: TRBV19; J gene: TRBJ1-5; CDR3 DNA: TGTGCCAGTACTTCCTCCGGGACAGCGTATCAGCCCCAGCATTTT; CDR3 protein: CASTSSGTAYQPQHF
clone size: many; D gene: NA; V gene: TRBV28; J gene: TRBJ2-2; CDR3 DNA: TGTGCCAGCAGTTCGGCCCCTGGATCTCAGAGGGAGCTGTTTTTT; CDR3 protein: CASSSAPGSQRELFF
clone size: NA; D gene: NA; V gene: TRBV18; J gene: TRBJ2-5; CDR3 DNA: TGTGCCAGCTCCCCTACCTTGAAGCGGACGTACCAAGAGACCCAGTACTTC; CDR3 protein: CASSPTLKRTYQETQYF
clone size: NA; D gene: NA; V gene: TRBV18; J gene: TRBJ1-5; CDR3 DNA: TGTGCCAGCTCTCCCGATCCAATTCAGCCCCAGCATTTT; CDR3 protein: CASSPDPIQPQHF
clone size: many; D gene: TRBD1; V gene: TRBV28; J gene: TRBJ2-5; CDR3 DNA: TGTGCCAGCAGTTTCTCGGGACAGGACCTGAAGGAGACCCAGTACTTC; CDR3 protein: CASSFSGQDLKETQYF
clone size: NA; D gene: NA; V gene: TRBV6-1; J gene: TRBJ1-5; CDR3 DNA: TGTGCCAGCACTTGGGACGGTTATAGCAATCAGCCCCAGCATTTT; CDR3 protein: CASTWDGYSNQPQHF
clone size: NA; D gene: NA; V gene: TRBV18; J gene: TRBJ2-1; CDR3 DNA: TGTGCCAGCTCACGCTCGGGACTGAACTACAATGAGCAGTTCTTC; CDR3 protein: CASSRSGLNYNEQFF
clone size: NA; D gene: NA; V gene: TRBV7-3; J gene: TRBJ2-3; CDR3 DNA: TGTGCCAGCCTTAACGCTGGGAGATCCGATACGCAGTATTTT; CDR3 protein: CASLNAGRSDTQYF
clone size: NA; D gene: NA; V gene: TRBV4-3; J gene: TRBJ2-2; CDR3 DNA: TGCGCCAGCAGCCCTTTCTGGAACACCGGGGAGCTGTTTTTT; CDR3 protein: CASSPFWNTGELFF
clone size: few; D gene: NA; V gene: TRBV12-3/TRBV12-4; J gene: TRBJ1-1; CDR3 DNA: TGTGCCAGCAGTCCTTCGGGCCCGAACACTGAAGCTTTCTTT; CDR3 protein: CASSPSGPNTEAFF
clone size: many; D gene: NA; V gene: TRBV7-9; J gene: TRBJ1-6; CDR3 DNA: TGTGCCAGCAGCGAAACGGGACGGAGGACCCTCAATTCACCCCTCCACTTT; CDR3 protein: CASSETGRRTLNSPLHF
clone size: few; D gene: TRBD1; V gene: TRBV7-9; J gene: TRBJ2-5; CDR3 DNA: TGTGCCAGCAGGGGATTACAGGGGGGAGAGACCCAGTACTTC; CDR3 protein: CASRGLQGGETQYF
clone size: many; D gene: TRBD1; V gene: TRBV19; J gene: TRBJ2-5; CDR3 DNA: TGTGCCAGTAGTATTGGACAGGGCCAAGAGACCCAGTACTTC; CDR3 protein: CASSIGQGQETQYF
clone size: NA; D gene: TRBD2; V gene: TRBV7-9; J gene: TRBJ2-2; CDR3 DNA: TGTGCCAGCAGCTTAGACCTAGCGGGAGTTACCGGGGAGCTGTTTTTT; CDR3 protein: CASSLDLAGVTGELFF
clone size: NA; D gene: NA; V gene: TRBV3-1; J gene: TRBJ2-1; CDR3 DNA: TGTGCCAGCAGCCAAGATTCGGCGCGGCGATCCGGTGAGCAGTTCTTC; CDR3 protein: CASSQDSARRSGEQFF
clone size: many; D gene: NA; V gene: TRBV12-3/TRBV12-4; J gene: TRBJ2-4; CDR3 DNA: TGTGCCAGCACTCAGCTAACGGCCAAAAACATTCAGTACTTC; CDR3 protein: CASTQLTAKNIQYF
clone size: many; D gene: NA; V gene: TRBV12-5; J gene: TRBJ1-1; CDR3 DNA: TGTGCTAGTGGTTTTCGGGGGGCCGACACTGAAGCTTTCTTT; CDR3 protein: CASGFRGADTEAFF
clone size: NA; D gene: NA; V gene: TRBV5-1; J gene: TRBJ2-5; CDR3 DNA: TGCGCCAGCAGCTTTTCCTTACACAGGGACCAAGAGACCCAGTACTTC; CDR3 protein: CASSFSLHRDQETQYF
clone size: NA; D gene: NA; V gene: TRBV10-2; J gene: TRBJ1-5; CDR3 DNA: TGCGCCAGCAGTAGACATGCCGAAGTGAAAAATCAGCCCCAGCATTTT; CDR3 protein: CASSRHAEVKNQPQHF
clone size: many; D gene: NA; V gene: TRBV11-2; J gene: TRBJ1-4; CDR3 DNA: TGTGCCAGCAGCTCGCGCCCGCACCAACCGAAGGTGGGAGGGGAAAAACTGTTTTTT; CDR3 protein: CASSSRPHQPKVGGEKLFF
clone size: NA; D gene: NA; V gene: TRBV20-1; J gene: TRBJ1-2; CDR3 DNA: TGCAGTGCTAGATGGGGGGCCGATCCCCTATATGGCTACACCTTC; CDR3 protein: CSARWGADPLYGYTF
clone size: many; D gene: NA; V gene: TRBV6-1; J gene: TRBJ1-1; CDR3 DNA: TGTGCCAGCAGACCTAGGAGAGGGGGGACGCCGAACACTGAAGCTTTCTTT; CDR3 protein: CASRPRRGGTPNTEAFF
clone size: NA; D gene: NA; V gene: TRBV11-3; J gene: TRBJ2-7; CDR3 DNA: TGTGCCAGCAGCTTAGATGGGCGCGAAACCTACGAGCAGTACTTC; CDR3 protein: CASSLDGRETYEQYF
clone size: many; D gene: TRBD1; V gene: TRBV2; J gene: TRBJ1-4; CDR3 DNA: TGTGCCAGCAGTGTTTTGGGGAAGACAGGGGGCGAAAAACTGTTTTTT; CDR3 protein: CASSVLGKTGGEKLFF
clone size: NA; D gene: TRBD2; V gene: TRBV28; J gene: TRBJ2-1; CDR3 DNA: TGTGCCAGCAGCCTGGGGCTAGCGGGCTCCTACAATGAGCAGTTCTTC; CDR3 protein: CASSLGLAGSYNEQFF
clone size: many; D gene: NA; V gene: TRBV12-3/TRBV12-4; J gene: TRBJ2-1; CDR3 DNA: TGTGCCAGCAGTATCGACAATGGCTACAATGAGCAGTTCTTC; CDR3 protein: CASSIDNGYNEQFF
clone size: NA; D gene: TRBD1; V gene: TRBV29-1; J gene: TRBJ2-6; CDR3 DNA: TGCAGCGTTCCCGGACAGGCGAGGGCTGGGGCCAACGTCCTGACTTTC; CDR3 protein: CSVPGQARAGANVLTF
clone size: many; D gene: TRBD2; V gene: TRBV3-1; J gene: TRBJ2-7; CDR3 DNA: TGTGCCAGCAGCCGGCGGGAGGGGAACGAGCAGTACTTC; CDR3 protein: CASSRREGNEQYF
clone size: NA; D gene: NA; V gene: TRBV11-2; J gene: TRBJ2-2; CDR3 DNA: TGTGCCAGCAGCTTAAGACATACCGGGGAGCTGTTTTTT; CDR3 protein: CASSLRHTGELFF
clone size: few; D gene: NA; V gene: TRBV14; J gene: TRBJ1-1; CDR3 DNA: TGTGCCAGCAGCCCCATGAGGCAGGGAGACACTGAAGCTTTCTTT; CDR3 protein: CASSPMRQGDTEAFF
clone size: many; D gene: NA; V gene: TRBV5-1; J gene: TRBJ2-6; CDR3 DNA: TGCGCCAGCAGCTTGGAAGGCTCTGGGGCCAACGTCCTGACTTTC; CDR3 protein: CASSLEGSGANVLTF
clone size: NA; D gene: NA; V gene: TRBV3-1; J gene: TRBJ1-2; CDR3 DNA: TGTGCCAGCAGTCATCGGCTCGATATCTATGGCTACACCTTC; CDR3 protein: CASSHRLDIYGYTF
clone size: NA; D gene: NA; V gene: TRBV4-1; J gene: TRBJ2-7; CDR3 DNA: TGCGCCAGCAGCCAAGGCCCCACTGCCCCCTACGAGCAGTACTTC; CDR3 protein: CASSQGPTAPYEQYF
clone size: few; D gene: NA; V gene: TRBV6-1; J gene: TRBJ1-3; CDR3 DNA: TGTGCCAGCAGCTCGTACAGGGTCAGCTCTGGAAACACCATATATTTT; CDR3 protein: CASSSYRVSSGNTIYF
clone size: NA; D gene: NA; V gene: TRBV20-1; J gene: TRBJ1-5; CDR3 DNA: TGCAGTGCTAGAGGGGCCATGAGCAATCAGCCCCAGCATTTT; CDR3 protein: CSARGAMSNQPQHF
clone size: few; D gene: NA; V gene: TRBV12-3/TRBV12-4; J gene: TRBJ2-7; CDR3 DNA: TGTGCCAGCAGTTTGTACAGATACGAGCAGTACTTC; CDR3 protein: CASSLYRYEQYF
clone size: few; D gene: TRBD2; V gene: TRBV3-1; J gene: TRBJ2-3; CDR3 DNA: TGTGCCAGCAGCCCCGGGACTAGCGACACAGATACGCAGTATTTT; CDR3 protein: CASSPGTSDTDTQYF
clone size: few; D gene: TRBD1; V gene: TRBV3-1; J gene: TRBJ1-1; CDR3 DNA: TGTGCCAGCAGCCCTCCGGGACAGGGGGGAACTGAAGCTTTCTTT; CDR3 protein: CASSPPGQGGTEAFF
clone size: few; D gene: NA; V gene: TRBV7-2; J gene: TRBJ2-2; CDR3 DNA: TGTGCCGGCCAAATAGGCAGGGACACCGGGGAGCTGTTTTTT; CDR3 protein: CAGQIGRDTGELFF
clone size: many; D gene: NA; V gene: TRBV6-2/TRBV6-3; J gene: TRBJ2-7; CDR3 DNA: TGTGCCAGCAGTTATCGAGGGGTCACTATCGACGAGCAGTACTTC; CDR3 protein: CASSYRGVTIDEQYF
clone size: NA; D gene: TRBD1; V gene: TRBV19; J gene: TRBJ1-4; CDR3 DNA: TGTGCCAGTAGTGCGACAGGGGTTAATGAAAAACTGTTTTTT; CDR3 protein: CASSATGVNEKLFF
clone size: NA; D gene: TRBD1; V gene: TRBV7-8; J gene: TRBJ2-2; CDR3 DNA: TGTGCCAGCAGCCCAACAGGGGGCAGGACCGGGGAGCTGTTTTTT; CDR3 protein: CASSPTGGRTGELFF
clone size: few; D gene: NA; V gene: TRBV29-1; J gene: TRBJ2-2; CDR3 DNA: TGCAGCGTTGAAGAAAAAGACCGATTTGGCACCGGGGAGCTGTTTTTT; CDR3 protein: CSVEEKDRFGTGELFF